This paragraph reports one T cell receptor beta chain. This clonotype appeared a few times. The antigen it binds to is not known. Since a much larger clone is just one base distant, this may be a read error. Sequencing relied on an Illumina HiSeq 2000. TCR beta chain libraries were generated by multiplex PCR amplification. High-throughput sequencing was used to analyze the amplified TCR beta chain products. TCRdb applied fastp at Q25 and MiXCR to the public reads, then kept only in-frame beta chains. Merged by CDR3 protein, the rows form single entries marked with the most common genes and DNA. This sample lists 150,000 to 200,000 distinct CDR3 sequences; roughly a third were detected once. The ten most abundant clones make up over 3.5% of the sample. Lymph node samples were obtained from the axillary draining lymph nodes of breast cancer patients. Trimming takes 0 bases off V and 0 bases off J; junction bases not matched to a gene: 2. From the cysteine up to the phenylalanine, the CDR3 has a length of 15 residues. Only the CDR3 part of the read is kept: 45 bases, read in frame from the first base. Via the germline V gene, CDR1 is LGHNA and CDR2 YNFKEQ.

The data stem from a study of breast tumors, draining lymph nodes, adjacent tissues listed by TCRdb under 2016. Background on the whole study: In breast cancer patients, the study compared the TCR beta repertoires of tumor, adjacent nontumor tissue and axillary lymph nodes. The study aimed to assess the relationships and possible T-cell exchange between tumor, surrounding tissue and draining lymph node repertoires in human breast cancer. Broader findings and caveats from the paper: The conclusion that tumor T cells originate in lymph nodes was framed as consistent with a hypothesis rather than directly demonstrated. The similarity between tumor and nontumor tissue repertoires was significantly greater in luminal-like breast cancer than in basal-like breast cancer. The data were judged consistent with most tumor T cells deriving from the lymph node and then expanding within tumor tissue. Tumor T-cell repertoires showed less diversity than lymph node repertoires and more diversity than nontumor tissue repertoires, and tumor T-cell repertoires showed preferential V and J gene usage.

Recombination joined TRBV4-2 with TRBJ2-7, with TRBD2 identical over 7 junction bases. The origin of this receptor is a female donor with breast cancer. Some clones in this sample may be carry-over from other donors' samples. Material: axillary lymph node tissue. The CDR3 has the sequence CASSQDASGSYEQYF. The bases read TGTGCCAGCAGCCAAGATGCTAGCGGCTCCTACGAGCAGTACTTC.